The 29 T cell receptor beta chains listed next were all sequenced from one sample in a study of CD8+CD57+ T cells in acquired aplastic anemia. Both TCR beta VDJ combination and CDR3 sequence profiling were carried out. Genomic DNA was the template for this profiling. TCRdb reprocessed the reads with MiXCR, giving one entry per CDR3 protein. The table shows under 200,000 distinct CDR3 sequences, with roughly 48% occurring only once. Sequencing was carried out using sorted CD4+, CD8+, or CD8+CD57+ T cells (not recorded which) from PBMCs. The source is a human donor in good health.

This clonotype was seen only a few times. J is TRBJ2-3 and V is TRBV6-4; 7 positions match TRBD2. The germline V gene encodes CDR1 MRHNA and CDR2 SNTAGT. This CDR3 region has 16 residues. V lost 0 bases and J lost 1; bases outside the gene matches: 4. The CDR3 nucleotides are TGTGCCAGCAGTGACTCCGGGGGGTTTGGCACAGATACGCAGTATTTT. Its translation: CASSDSGGFGTDTQYF.

J is TRBJ2-3 and V is TRBV15; 8 nucleotides line up with TRBD2. Germline CDR1 and CDR2: LNHNV and YYDKDF (reference sequence). V lost 4 bases and J lost 3; bases outside the gene matches: 9. This CDR3 comprises 16 residues. In nucleotides, the CDR3 is TGTGCCACCAGCAAAACTATAGCGGGGATGACAGATACGCAGTATTTT. Translating gives CATSKTIAGMTDTQYF.

V gene TRBV9 combines with J gene TRBJ1-3; D might be TRBD1 (5 bases). V was shortened by 4 bases and J by 0 bases, with 14 bases between the two germline ends. The CDR3 extends over 16 amino acids. Germline values: CDR1 SGDLS, CDR2 YYNGEE. The chain's CDR3 is CASSPRDRFSGNTIYF. The DNA for the CDR3 is TGTGCCAGCAGCCCCCGGGACCGATTCTCTGGAAACACCATATATTTT.

The V and J genes are TRBV11-1 and TRBJ1-1; perhaps TRBD1 as D (5 bases). Germline-derived CDR1 and CDR2 are SGHAT and FQDESV (reference sequence). V was cut by 0 bases and J by 2 bases, with 16 bases left in between. The length of the CDR3 is 17 residues. Here the CDR3 reads CASSLASAGLTNTEAFF. CDR3 DNA sequence: TGTGCCAGCAGCTTAGCAAGTGCAGGGCTCACTAACACTGAAGCTTTCTTT.

The table lists this clonotype with many counts. The chain carries TRBV5-1 and TRBJ1-4; TRBD1 might be the D (5 bases). Germline values: CDR1 SGHRS, CDR2 YFSETQ. CDR3 length: 15 residues. The germline V and J ends were trimmed by 2 bases and 5 bases, with 13 bases remaining between them. CDR3 residues: CASSLGAGGNEKLFF. The CDR3 nucleotides are TGCGCCAGCAGCTTAGGTGCGGGGGGGAATGAAAAACTGTTTTTT.

This sequence joins TRBV4-1 and TRBJ2-3; TRBD2 matches 9 bases. V was clipped by 1 base and J by 0 bases; unmatched bases: 8. The CDR3 is 18 residues long. Germline loops: CDR1 MGHRA, CDR2 YSYEKL. The CDR3 spells CASSQVGRGGRSTDTQYF. The CDR3, as DNA: TGCGCCAGCAGCCAAGTGGGGCGGGGGGGCCGTAGCACAGATACGCAGTATTTT.

Worth noting for this clonotype: The conserved phenylalanine or tryptophan normally closing the CDR3 is absent here, so this likely arose from a read error. The rearrangement uses TRBV18 and TRBJ2-7; a possible D gene is TRBD1 (6 bases). The V gene lost 3 bases and the J gene lost 3 bases, with 12 bases spanning the gap. Germline lookup yields CDR1 KGHSH and CDR2 LQKENI. This CDR3 has 14 residues. CDR3 protein: CASSPPGQYYEQYL. In DNA form, the CDR3 reads TGTGCCAGCTCACCCCCAGGACAGTACTACGAGCAGTACCTC.

The chain has TRBV7-8 and TRBJ2-7, with TRBD2 matching over 9 bases. Germline CDR1 and CDR2: SGHVS and FQNEAQ. The CDR3 loop spans 16 amino acids. After removal of 4 bases from V and 4 bases from J, the junction contained 11 bases not matched to a gene. CDR3 in DNA: TGTGCCAGCAGCTCGCTGGTGTGGACTAGCGATTACGAGCAGTACTTC. Its translation is CASSSLVWTSDYEQYF.

This clonotype was found many times. This rearrangement joins TRBV7-9 to TRBJ2-7; a weak D match, TRBD1 (6 bases). Germline CDR1 SEHNR, CDR2 FQNEAQ (reference sequence). CDR3 length equals 13 residues. V lost 1 base and J lost 4, with 8 bases in between. CDR3 in amino acids: CASSLDGQYEQYF. CDR3 in DNA: TGTGCCAGCAGCTTAGACGGACAGTACGAGCAGTACTTC.

The table lists this clonotype with a few counts. The chain uses TRBV24-1 and TRBJ2-3; D may be TRBD1 or TRBD2 (5 bases each). The CDR3 extends over 13 amino acids. CDR1 is KGHDR, CDR2 SFDVKD, per germline. V was cut by 6 bases and J by 1 base, with 7 bases left in between. CDR3 sequence reads: CATSRDGTDTQYF. In DNA, the CDR3 is TGTGCCACCAGTCGGGACGGCACAGATACGCAGTATTTT.

This clonotype was seen repeatedly, ten times or more. This sequence joins TRBV12-3 or TRBV12-4 and TRBJ2-1, with 8 bases fitting TRBD1. The CDR3 sequence is 15 residues long. V shed 7 bases, J shed 5 bases, and the junction held 10 bases outside the gene matches. CDR3 bases: TGTGCCAGCAACTCTCGGACAGGGTCGAACAATGAGCAGTTCTTC. Amino acid sequence: CASNSRTGSNNEQFF.

The J gene is TRBJ2-5, the V gene TRBV11-3; a possible D gene is TRBD1 (6 bases). This CDR3 spans 13 amino acids. Germline assignment: CDR1 SGHNT and CDR2 YENEEA. V lost 2 bases to trimming and J lost 4 bases, with 8 bases between them. The CDR3 here is CASSLQGRETQYF. The CDR3 coding sequence is TGTGCCAGCAGCTTACAGGGGAGAGAGACCCAGTACTTC.

This rearrangement joins TRBV10-2 to TRBJ1-5; D not certain. Germline CDR1 and CDR2: WSHSY and SAAADI. V was trimmed by 3 bases and J by 0 bases, leaving 6 bases between them. CDR3 length: 14 amino acids. The DNA for the CDR3 is TGCGCCAGCAGTGAAATGGGTAGCAATCAGCCCCAGCATTTT. Amino acid sequence: CASSEMGSNQPQHF.

The table lists this clonotype with many counts. The gene calls are TRBV5-6 and TRBJ1-2, with 8 bases fitting TRBD1. Germline V CDR1 and CDR2: SGHDT, YYEEEE. V lost 1 base and J lost 6; bases outside the gene matches: 2. The CDR3 has 13 residues. The CDR3 DNA sequence: TGTGCCAGCAGCTTGCAGGGGGCGGATGGCTACACCTTC. Its translation is CASSLQGADGYTF.

With regard to this clonotype: This may be a read error: a much more frequent sequence differs by one nucleotide. The V gene is TRBV9, the J gene TRBJ2-3, with 7 positions matching TRBD1. The germline CDR1 and CDR2 sequences are SGDLS and YYNGEE. CDR3 length equals 17 residues. For the CDR3, the DNA is TGTGCCAGCAGCCTCTCGGGGTTACAGGGGTTTTCAGATACGCAGTGTTTT. The encoded protein is CASSLSGLQGFSDTQCF.

This clonotype was seen once. The rearrangement joins TRBV19 to TRBJ2-2; possibly TRBD1 or TRBD2 for D (5 bases each). This CDR3 region has 18 residues. V lost 5 bases, J lost 2 bases, and 21 bases lay in between. Looked up from germline, CDR1 is LNHDA and CDR2 is SQIVND (reference sequence). The CDR3 region has the DNA TGTGCCAGTAGTCGTTCCGCCGGGACCCTCGTTAACACCGGGGAGCTGTTTTTT. Amino acids: CASSRSAGTLVNTGELFF.

This clonotype was found once. This rearrangement joins TRBV6-1 to TRBJ2-2; D is unresolved. Looked up from germline, CDR1 is MNHNS and CDR2 is SASEGT. The CDR3 is 16 amino acids. Trimming pared 1 base from V and 0 bases from J, leaving 9 bases between. For the CDR3, the DNA is TGTGCCAGCAGTGAAGTTCCAGGCCCGAACACCGGGGAGCTGTTTTTT. This codes for CASSEVPGPNTGELFF.

There are many counts of this clonotype. The chain recombines TRBV10-3 with TRBJ2-2, with a weak D call TRBD1 (6 bases). The CDR3 covers 18 residues. V was cut by 6 bases and J by 5 bases, with 25 bases left in between. Germline V CDR1 and CDR2: ENHRY, SYGVKD. Written as DNA, the CDR3 is TGTGCCATCAGGGATACCCAGGGGTCCTGGTTGGGTACCGGGGAGCTGTTTTTT. Translated, it gives CAIRDTQGSWLGTGELFF.

The chain uses TRBV27 and TRBJ2-7, with 9 bases matching TRBD1. The CDR3 contains 14 residues. V dropped 5 bases and J dropped 3; count of bases not matched to a gene: 5. Germline V gene sequence: CDR1 MNHEY, CDR2 SMNVEV (reference sequence). For the CDR3, the DNA is TGTGCCAGCAGTCTACAGGGGGCCAACTACGAGCAGTACTTC. It codes for CASSLQGANYEQYF.

The rearrangement uses TRBV20-1 and TRBJ2-3; possible D gene TRBD2, 6 bases. The CDR3 contains 13 residues. Germline-derived CDR1 and CDR2 are DFQATT and SNEGSKA (reference sequence). CDR3 sequence: CSLTGVGTDTQYF. DNA for the CDR3: TGCAGCCTTACGGGGGTGGGCACAGATACGCAGTATTTT.

V usage is TRBV29-1 and J usage is TRBJ2-7; D is uncertain. V was shortened by 3 bases and J by 0 bases, with 9 bases between the two germline ends. This CDR3 spans 13 amino acids. Per germline, CDR1 SQVTM and CDR2 ANQGSEA. The CDR3 protein is CSVEVEVSYEQYF. In DNA, the CDR3 is TGCAGCGTTGAGGTTGAGGTCTCCTACGAGCAGTACTTC.

This clonotype was found many times. The chain links TRBV7-2 to TRBJ1-6; D is perhaps TRBD1 (6 bases). CDR1 and CDR2 (germline): SGHTA, FQGNSA. The CDR3 contains 17 residues. V dropped 5 bases and J dropped 12 bases, with 26 bases sitting between them. CDR3 bases: TGTGCCAGCAGCCGTCCGCCGGGGGGACAAACCCGGAGACCCCTCCACTTT. Encoded protein: CASSRPPGGQTRRPLHF.

The V and J genes are TRBV10-3 and TRBJ1-1; 7 bases line up with TRBD1. Germline trimming cut 10 bases from V and 6 bases from J; bases unmatched to any gene: 20. From germline, CDR1 is ENHRY and CDR2 SYGVKD. The CDR3 is 16 amino acids. CDR3 coding DNA: TGTGCCAGCTCACTGTGGGACATATCTCAGGGGGCTGAAGCTTTCTTT. Translation: CASSLWDISQGAEAFF.

This clonotype has at least ten counts. The chain uses TRBV10-1 and TRBJ2-7; TRBD1 matches 9 bases. This CDR3 region has 14 residues. Germline CDR1 and CDR2: WNHNN and SYGVQD (reference sequence). J was trimmed by 10 bases and V by 7 bases; bases with no gene match: 14. CDR3 DNA: TGCGCCAGCAACGGACAGGGGCGGGGGATCGATCAGTACTTC. This gives the protein CASNGQGRGIDQYF.

This sequence joins TRBV19 and TRBJ2-3; possibly TRBD2 for D (5 bases). The CDR3 runs to 12 residues. Germline V gives CDR1 LNHDA, CDR2 SQIVND (reference sequence). The CDR3 coding sequence is TGTGCTCCCGCCGGGGGCACAGATACGCAGTATTTT. It encodes CAPAGGTDTQYF.

The chain recombines TRBV10-3 with TRBJ1-1; tentatively, D is TRBD1 (5 bases). Per the germline V gene, CDR1 is ENHRY and CDR2 is SYGVKD. The V end lost 3 bases, the J end lost 5 bases, and 7 bases lay between the germline ends. This CDR3 contains 12 residues. In nucleotides, the CDR3 is TGTGCCATCAGTGACAGGGTTACTGAAGCTTTCTTT. It codes for CAISDRVTEAFF.

The J gene is TRBJ2-7, the V gene TRBV6-1; no clear D gene. CDR1 MNHNS and CDR2 SASEGT come from the germline V gene. The CDR3 contains 13 residues. V was trimmed by 7 bases and J by 1 base, leaving 11 bases between them. Here the CDR3 DNA reads TGTGCCAGCACCAAGACTGGGTCCTACGAGCAGTACTTC. Protein product: CASTKTGSYEQYF.

J is TRBJ2-1 and V is TRBV5-4; 7 nucleotides agree with TRBD2. This CDR3 has 15 amino acids. Trimming cost V 5 bases and J 4 bases; bases outside gene matches: 9. Germline values: CDR1 SGHNT, CDR2 YYREEE (reference sequence). Here the CDR3 reads CASSTSGLLYNEQFF. DNA for the CDR3: TGTGCCAGCAGTACCTCGGGACTACTATACAATGAGCAGTTCTTC.

Worth noting for this clonotype: This CDR3 fails to terminate in the conserved phenylalanine or tryptophan, so it likely reflects a read error. The genes are TRBV2 and TRBJ2-3; D may be TRBD1 or TRBD2 (5 bases each). The CDR3 length is 16 residues. The germline V gene encodes CDR1 SNHLY and CDR2 FYNNEI. The V end lost 5 bases, the J end lost 2 bases, and 17 bases lay between the germline ends. The CDR3, as DNA: TGTGCCAGCAGTTACGGGACCCCTGCTATCACAGATACGCAGTATCTT. This translates into CASSYGTPAITDTQYL.